This T cell receptor beta chain was sequenced for a study of human T cells and chemical hapten exposure. Across the whole study: Each patient's scalp received weekly diphenylcyclopropenone throughout the approximately 22-week study. Patch testing placed 0.01% DPC on the upper back, with readings at 6 days. The study's findings and limits: The number of TCRs over 1 in 1000 frequency stayed unchanged after DPC.

This CDR3 contains 14 residues. Germline assignment: CDR1 DFQATT and CDR2 SNEGSKA (reference sequence). Trimming removed 0 bases from V and 0 bases from J, with 6 bases in between. Concerning this clonotype itself: Its specificity is unknown.

Specified time point: pre-sensitization, week 0. Treatment noted: therapeutic diphenylcyclopropenone sensitization with weekly scalp DPC. It was the library that attached unique molecular identifiers to individual cDNA molecules. MiXCR, applied by TCRdb to the RACE reads, yields one record per CDR3 protein. The sample includes about 90,000 distinct CDR3 sequences, roughly 8.5% of them seen just once. The genes are TRBV20-1 and TRBJ1-3; D gene uncertain. The TCR comes from a middle-aged man with alopecia areata. Some clones in this sample may be carry-over from other donors' samples. The source material was whole blood, sampled in connection with sensitization to the hapten diphenylcyclopropenone (DPC). The DNA of the CDR3 is TGCAGTGCTAGAGACGCACGCTCTGGAAACACCATATATTTT. Translation gives CSARDARSGNTIYF.